The present TCR beta chain was sequenced within a study of cytomegalovirus exposure and HLA in healthy donors. In the study overall: An early data release held around 80 million unique TCRs from HLA-typed donors. The study, taken as a whole, reports: CMV serostatus was the sole immune exposure data available. The majority of CMV-associated TCR beta chains were reported as apparently HLA-restricted in a later analysis. An analysis was carried out later, and it reportedly showed fewer N-insertions in an Asian-associated ancestry cluster than the roughly 700-donor mean.

The PCR was carried out with 60 Vbeta primers and 13 Jbeta primers. Profiling relied on immunoSEQ multiplex PCR, and the TCRdb table lists in-frame clones only, not all of them. This sample's table reports 55,000 to 70,000 clones. CDR3 size: 17 residues. Germline CDR1 SGHNT, CDR2 YYREEE (reference sequence). Between the trimmed V and J ends, which lost 4 bases and 3 bases, there was a span of 21 bases. With regard to this clone: Its specificity is unknown.

This receptor was taken from a female donor in good health and CMV-seropositive. The V gene is TRBV5-4, the J gene TRBJ2-3; D perhaps matches TRBD2 (5 bases). The specimen was PBMCs. The CDR3 coding sequence is TGTGCCAGCAGCCCACCGTCGGGCCGCCCGGGGACAGATACGCAGTATTTT. It is translated as CASSPPSGRPGTDTQYF.